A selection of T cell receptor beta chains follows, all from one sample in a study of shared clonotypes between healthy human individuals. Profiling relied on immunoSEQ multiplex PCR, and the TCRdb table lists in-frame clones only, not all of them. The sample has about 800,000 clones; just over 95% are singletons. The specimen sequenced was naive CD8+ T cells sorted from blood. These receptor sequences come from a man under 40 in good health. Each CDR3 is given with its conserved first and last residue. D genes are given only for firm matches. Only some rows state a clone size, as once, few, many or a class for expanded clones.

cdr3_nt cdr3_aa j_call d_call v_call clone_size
TGTGCCAGCAGTCCCAGGGGAGGCTACGAGCAGTACTTC CASSPRGGYEQYF TRBJ2-7 - TRBV27 -
TGCAGCGTTGTACCCACGTTGCTAGCGGGAGCGTCTTACAATGAGCAGTTCTTC CSVVPTLLAGASYNEQFF TRBJ2-1 TRBD2 TRBV29-1 -
TGTGCCAGCAGTTTATGGGACAACTCCTACGAGCAGTACTTC CASSLWDNSYEQYF TRBJ2-7 - TRBV28 -
TGTGCCAGCAGTGGCTACTATGGCTACACCTTC CASSGYYGYTF TRBJ1-2 - TRBV2 -
TGTGCCAGCAGCGGCCGGACAGGGGTGAACTCTGGGGCCAACGTCCTGACTTTC CASSGRTGVNSGANVLTF TRBJ2-6 TRBD1 TRBV9 -
TGTGCCAGCAGCTTAACCCCCCCGGGGTTACACCCCTACGAGCAGTACTTC CASSLTPPGLHPYEQYF TRBJ2-7 - TRBV7-8 -
TGTGCCAGCAGCTTAAGCGGGGTGAACAATGAGCAGTTCTTC CASSLSGVNNEQFF TRBJ2-1 TRBD2 TRBV5-4 once
TGTGCCAGCAGCTTAGAGAGGGGGGGTGTAGGCTATGGCTACACCTTC CASSLERGGVGYGYTF TRBJ1-2 - TRBV7-2 -
TGCGCCAGCAGCCAAGATTCGGCGGGAGGGGGGACCTACGAGCAGTACTTC CASSQDSAGGGTYEQYF TRBJ2-7 TRBD2 TRBV4-3 -
TGTGCCAGCAGTTTGGCGATTCCCACTTCCTACGAGCAGTACTTC CASSLAIPTSYEQYF TRBJ2-7 - TRBV27 -
TGTGCCAGCAGCTTATTAGCGGGGGCCTACAATGAGCAGTTCTTC CASSLLAGAYNEQFF TRBJ2-1 TRBD2 TRBV7-2 -
TGTGCCAGCAGCTTTGACAGGGGCTCCTATGGCTACACCTTC CASSFDRGSYGYTF TRBJ1-2 TRBD1 TRBV7-8 -
TGCGCCAGCAGCCAAGTCGGACTATATGGCTACACCTTC CASSQVGLYGYTF TRBJ1-2 - TRBV4-1 once
TGTGCCTGGAGTCATATCGGGGAGCTGTTTTTT CAWSHIGELFF TRBJ2-2 - TRBV30 once
TGTGCCAGCAGGCCACTAGGCCTAGGCGAGCAGTTCTTC CASRPLGLGEQFF TRBJ2-1 - TRBV27 -
TGTGCCAGCAGCTCGCCCAACAGTACTAAAATATCGAACACCGGGGAGCTGTTTTTT CASSSPNSTKISNTGELFF TRBJ2-2 - TRBV5-7 -
TGTGCCAGCTCCGATGGGACAGGGGTGGTCGAGCAGTACTTC CASSDGTGVVEQYF TRBJ2-7 TRBD1 TRBV7-9 -
TGTGCCAGCAGCTTAGTATCTAGCGGGAGGGCCGCCGGGGAGCTGTTTTTT CASSLVSSGRAAGELFF TRBJ2-2 TRBD2 TRBV7-6 -
TGTGCCAGCAGCTTAGGACAGACTCGAAATGGCTACACCTTC CASSLGQTRNGYTF TRBJ1-2 - TRBV5-4 once
TGTGCCAGCAGTGACTTTAGGAACAATGAGCAGTTCTTC CASSDFRNNEQFF TRBJ2-1 - TRBV2 -
TGTGCCAGCAGCTCAGGGGTCGTCGACAATGAGCAGTTCTTC CASSSGVVDNEQFF TRBJ2-1 - TRBV5-4 -
TGTGTCACGAGTGGGGAGCGCCAAACCTACGAGCAGTACTTC CVTSGERQTYEQYF TRBJ2-7 - TRBV2 few
TGTGCCAGCAGCTTCCTCGCGACCACCCGGGACACCTTGAACTATGGCTACACCTTC CASSFLATTRDTLNYGYTF TRBJ1-2 - TRBV7-9 -
TGTGCCAGCTCACCAGGGGGCGCGCGGGAGACCCAGTACTTC CASSPGGARETQYF TRBJ2-5 - TRBV18 once
TGTGCCAGCAGCTTGTCCAGGGTTGGGGCCATGAACACTGAAGCTTTCTTT CASSLSRVGAMNTEAFF TRBJ1-1 - TRBV5-4 -
TGTGCCAGCAGCGCGGGGACAGGGGGCTACGAGCAGTACTTC CASSAGTGGYEQYF TRBJ2-7 TRBD1 TRBV9 few
TGTGCCAGTACCTCCTGGGCCCGAGCTAATGAAAAACTGTTTTTT CASTSWARANEKLFF TRBJ1-4 - TRBV19 -
TGTGCCAGCAGCTTAGGGGCAGACCTCGAACATTCCTACAATGAGCAGTTCTTC CASSLGADLEHSYNEQFF TRBJ2-1 - TRBV11-2 -
TGTGCCAGCAGCATTAGACAAGGGCGCTACGAGCAGTACTTC CASSIRQGRYEQYF TRBJ2-7 - TRBV5-4 once
TGTGCCAGCAGCCGCAGTAGAGGGGATTCCTACAATGAGCAGTTCTTC CASSRSRGDSYNEQFF TRBJ2-1 - TRBV7-8 once
TGTGCCAGCAGCTTAGATTGGGGGGAACGAACAGATACGCAGTATTTT CASSLDWGERTDTQYF TRBJ2-3 - TRBV11-3 -
TGTGCCAGCAGCTTAGTAGGGGGCACAGATACGCAGTATTTT CASSLVGGTDTQYF TRBJ2-3 - TRBV7-9 -
TGCGCCAGCAGCCACCGACCGCCCCGACAGGGGGATGAGACCCAGTACTTC CASSHRPPRQGDETQYF TRBJ2-5 TRBD1 TRBV4-1 -
TGTGCCAGCAGCTCTGCTAGCGGGAGAGTCGACGAGCAGTACTTC CASSSASGRVDEQYF TRBJ2-7 TRBD2 TRBV7-9 -
TGTGCCTCCGCAGGAGGCAACTATGGCTACACCTTC CASAGGNYGYTF TRBJ1-2 - TRBV7-9 -